These 28 T cell receptor beta chains were sequenced from one sample in a study of blood T cells in healthy people across ages. Using a J-beta primer mix together with a sample-barcoded 5' primer, a second PCR was run for roughly 6 to 11 cycles. TCRdb analysed the 5' RACE reads with MiXCR anew, one entry per CDR3 protein. Found here are about 690,000 distinct CDR3 sequences, around 43% of them singletons; the top ten hold 25% to 35%. The sample taken for sequencing was blood. These receptors all come from a man older than 75 in good health.

Many counts were recorded for this clonotype. The V call is TRBV4-3, the J call TRBJ2-1; 11 bases line up with TRBD2. V shed 3 bases and J 11 bases; nucleotides not matched to a gene: 6. The CDR3 has 14 residues. CDR1 and CDR2 from the germline V gene are LGHNA and YSLEER. The CDR3 reads CASSQDLAGGQQFF. Here the CDR3 DNA reads TGCGCCAGCAGCCAGGATCTAGCGGGAGGTCAGCAGTTCTTC.

This clonotype has just a few counts. The chain couples TRBV7-3 to TRBJ1-1; 9 positions agree with TRBD1. Germline lookup yields CDR1 SGHTA and CDR2 FQGTGA. The CDR3 loop spans 16 amino acids. Trimming took 5 bases from V and 1 from J; bases not matched to a gene: 8. The CDR3 spells CASSHGTGNRNTEAFF. In DNA form, the CDR3 reads TGTGCCAGCAGCCATGGGACAGGGAACCGGAACACTGAAGCTTTCTTT.

The chain carries TRBV5-1 and TRBJ2-7; the match to TRBD2 covers 8 bases. Germline CDR1 SGHRS, CDR2 YFSETQ. V shed 0 bases and J 1 base; nucleotides not matched to a gene: 6. The CDR3 length is 16 residues. In DNA, the CDR3 is TGCGCCAGCAGCTTGGGTCGGGGGGGTGCATCCTACGAGCAGTACTTC. Translated, it gives CASSLGRGGASYEQYF.

This rearrangement joins TRBV11-3 to TRBJ2-1, with 10 bases identical to TRBD1. J was trimmed by 3 bases and V by 5 bases; bases with no gene match: 13. This CDR3 contains 18 residues. Germline V gene lookup returns CDR1 SGHNT and CDR2 YENEEA. The CDR3 protein is CASSTSDPGQGVYNEQFF. DNA for the CDR3: TGTGCCAGCAGCACTAGCGACCCCGGACAGGGGGTCTACAATGAGCAGTTCTTC.

This clonotype has more than one count but fewer than ten. The V call is TRBV27, the J call TRBJ2-1; tentatively, D is TRBD1 (5 bases). Germline-derived CDR1 and CDR2 are MNHEY and SMNVEV (reference sequence). This CDR3 is 12 amino acids long. V was pared by 8 bases and J by 5 bases, with 10 bases between. This CDR3 is CASRGQNNEQFF. The DNA of the CDR3 is TGTGCCAGCCGTGGACAAAACAATGAGCAGTTCTTC.

The chain uses TRBV3-1 and TRBJ2-1, with TRBD2 matching 7 bases. J gave up 12 bases and V 0 bases, and 5 bases lay outside the gene matches. Germline V gives CDR1 LGHDT, CDR2 YNNKEL (reference sequence). This CDR3 is built from 13 residues. The CDR3 DNA follows: TGTGCCAGCAGCCAAGATCTGGTAGCGGGGCAGTTCTTC. Translating gives CASSQDLVAGQFF.

Note on this clonotype: A much bigger clone sits one base away, suggesting this may be a read error. The chain links TRBV10-3 to TRBJ2-7, with D perhaps being TRBD1 or TRBD2 (5 bases each). The J call could be wrong; TRBJ2-1 is a better fit for the DNA end. CDR3 length equals 14 residues. The V gene's germline CDR1 is ENHRY and CDR2 SYGVKD. The CDR3 DNA follows: TGTGCCATCAGGGGGACGGATAGCTCCTACGAGCAGTTCTTC. Translation gives CAIRGTDSSYEQFF.

In this sample, this clonotype turned up many times. The genes are TRBV20-1 and TRBJ2-3; D possibly corresponds to TRBD1 (6 bases). Per the germline V gene, CDR1 is DFQATT and CDR2 is SNEGSKA (reference sequence). This CDR3 region has 15 residues. Deletions cut 6 bases from V and 4 bases from J, with 20 bases between. Here the CDR3 DNA reads TGCAGTGCGCCGCGCCAGGGGATTGCGTCAGATACGCAGTATTTT. This sequence encodes CSAPRQGIASDTQYF.

V gene TRBV24-1 combines with J gene TRBJ2-7; no definite D call. The CDR3 has 13 residues. Germline-derived CDR1 and CDR2 are KGHDR and SFDVKD. V dropped 9 bases and J dropped 5 bases, with 16 bases sitting between them. CDR3 sequence reads: CATAEAFRHEQYF. The CDR3 nucleotides read TGTGCCACCGCCGAGGCTTTCCGCCACGAGCAGTACTTC.

CDR3 protein: CASSFTGTGIDNEQFF. For the CDR3, the DNA is TGTGCCAGCAGTTTTACCGGGACAGGGATCGACAATGAGCAGTTCTTC. The V and J genes are TRBV12-3 or TRBV12-4 and TRBJ2-1; 9 bases fit TRBD1. This CDR3 spans 16 amino acids. Trimming took 3 bases from V and 5 from J; bases not matched to a gene: 8.

The sample holds a few counts of this clonotype. The V gene is TRBV6-5, the J gene TRBJ1-1; no reliable D call. Germline V gives CDR1 MNHEY, CDR2 SVGAGI. The V and J ends lost 0 bases and 1 base respectively, with 9 bases between them. The CDR3 loop spans 15 amino acids. The CDR3 here is CASSYSAPPNTEAFF. The CDR3 region has the DNA TGTGCCAGCAGTTACTCGGCACCTCCGAACACTGAAGCTTTCTTT.

The chain combines TRBV12-3 or TRBV12-4 with TRBJ2-1; 7 bases fit TRBD2. The CDR3 has 14 residues. J lost 5 bases, V lost 7 bases, and 8 bases had no gene match. In DNA, the CDR3 is TGTGCCAGCACTCGGGCTAGCGGTAACAATGAGCAGTTCTTC. This translates into CASTRASGNNEQFF.

There are a few counts of this clonotype. The chain recombines TRBV20-1 with TRBJ2-5; maybe TRBD2 (6 bases). Trimming removed 0 bases at V and 1 base at J, with 12 bases between. Germline V gene lookup returns CDR1 DFQATT and CDR2 SNEGSKA (reference sequence). The CDR3 sequence is 15 residues long. In DNA, the CDR3 is TGCAGTGCTAGAGATGGACTAAACCCCCAAGAGACCCAGTACTTC. Protein sequence: CSARDGLNPQETQYF.

This clonotype appeared a single time. This chain links TRBV30 with TRBJ2-1; 8 nucleotides match TRBD1. Germline CDR1 and CDR2: GTSNPN and SVGIG (reference sequence). CDR3 length: 14 amino acids. V was clipped by 5 bases and J by 6 bases; unmatched bases: 9. The CDR3 DNA reads TGTGCCTGGGGAGGGAGACAGGGGTCCAATGAGCAGTTCTTC. It is translated as CAWGGRQGSNEQFF.

There are many counts of this clonotype. The chain links TRBV5-1 to TRBJ2-5, with 7 bases aligning to TRBD1. In germline, CDR1 is SGHRS, CDR2 YFSETQ. The trim removed 4 bases at V and 4 bases at J, leaving 4 bases unmatched. This CDR3 is 13 amino acids long. CDR3 protein: CASSMDRPETQYF. CDR3 in DNA: TGCGCCAGCAGCATGGACAGGCCAGAGACCCAGTACTTC.

This clonotype was seen more than once but under ten times. This sequence joins TRBV9 and TRBJ2-1; possible D gene TRBD2, 5 bases. In germline, CDR1 is SGDLS, CDR2 YYNGEE. This CDR3 has 14 residues. The V gene lost 5 bases and the J gene lost 4 bases, with 13 bases spanning the gap. The CDR3 region is CASSGLGGYNEQFF. The CDR3 nucleotides are TGTGCCAGCAGTGGGCTAGGAGGTTACAATGAGCAGTTCTTC.

This clonotype is a singleton in its sample. The gene calls are TRBV6-2 or TRBV6-3 and TRBJ2-7; the D gene could be TRBD1 or TRBD2 (5 bases each). The J call is uncertain, as TRBJ2-1 better fits the DNA end. There are 13 residues in the CDR3. In germline, CDR1 is MNHEY, CDR2 SVGEGT. The CDR3 loop reads CASSYGTSYEQFF. Written as DNA, the CDR3 is TGTGCCAGCAGTTACGGGACCTCCTACGAGCAGTTCTTC.

As concerns this clonotype: A single base separates this from a much larger clone, so it may be a read error. The rearrangement joins TRBV4-2 to TRBJ2-3; 7 bases are a match to TRBD2. The CDR3 runs to 15 residues. Germline V CDR1 and CDR2: LGHNA, YNFKEQ. CDR3: CASNQGAGDTDTQYF. Here the CDR3 DNA reads TGTGCCAGCAACCAAGGCGCGGGAGACACAGATACGCAGTATTTT.

This rearrangement joins TRBV7-2 to TRBJ2-2; the match to TRBD2 covers 7 bases. Germline assignment: CDR1 SGHTA and CDR2 FQGNSA. The length of the CDR3 is 17 residues. V shed 5 bases and J 7 bases; nucleotides not matched to a gene: 16. This chain's CDR3 is CASSPLSPGLTDGELFF. CDR3 sequence (DNA): TGTGCCAGCAGCCCCCTGAGCCCGGGACTAACGGACGGGGAGCTGTTTTTT.

The chain uses TRBV4-3 and TRBJ2-4; D is unclear. The J call may not be correct, given that the DNA end is closer to TRBJ2-7. The CDR3 is 13 residues long. The germline gives CDR1 LGHNA, CDR2 YSLEER. In DNA, the CDR3 is TGCGCCAGCAGCCAGGATGTACCTTACGAGCAGTACTTC. Amino acids: CASSQDVPYEQYF.

This chain uses TRBV20-1 with TRBJ1-1; D possibly corresponds to TRBD1 (5 bases). Trimming took 3 bases from V and 4 from J, leaving 12 bases between them. The CDR3 runs 13 residues. CDR1 DFQATT and CDR2 SNEGSKA come from the germline V gene (reference sequence). The CDR3 region has the DNA TGCAGTGCTAGGAGGGGCGCCTCCACTGAAGCTTTCTTT. It translates to CSARRGASTEAFF.

This clonotype has only a few counts. The chain has TRBV24-1 and TRBJ2-3, with D possibly being TRBD2 (6 bases). CDR3 length: 15 residues. The V and J ends lost 4 bases and 3 bases respectively, with 13 bases between them. Germline assignment: CDR1 KGHDR and CDR2 SFDVKD. CDR3 in DNA: TGTGCCACCAGTGACCCAGCGGGTATTACAGATACGCAGTATTTT. Amino acid sequence: CATSDPAGITDTQYF.

The genes are TRBV18 and TRBJ2-3; 13 bases are shared with TRBD2. CDR3 size: 18 residues. Per germline, CDR1 KGHSH and CDR2 LQKENI. V lost 3 bases to trimming and J lost 1 base; unmatched junction nucleotides: 7. This CDR3 is CASSPSRTSGSGTDTQYF. The CDR3 DNA follows: TGTGCCAGCTCACCCAGCCGGACTAGCGGGAGCGGCACAGATACGCAGTATTTT.

The V and J genes are TRBV4-3 and TRBJ2-3; D call uncertain. Germline CDR1 is LGHNA and CDR2 is YSLEER. Deletions cut 0 bases from V and 7 bases from J, with 14 bases between. The CDR3 sequence is 15 residues long. CDR3 amino acids: CASSQDRTMSHTQYF. The DNA of the CDR3 is TGCGCCAGCAGCCAAGACCGTACAATGTCGCATACGCAGTATTTT.

V and J are TRBV6-1 and TRBJ1-2; TRBD1 is a possible D gene (6 bases). Germline V gene lookup returns CDR1 MNHNS and CDR2 SASEGT. The CDR3 runs 10 residues. Between the trimmed V and J ends, which lost 7 bases and 7 bases, there was a span of 7 bases. The CDR3 is CASNRAGYTF. The CDR3 region has the DNA TGTGCCAGCAACAGGGCTGGCTACACCTTC.

Concerning this clonotype itself: This could be a read error, since a much larger clone is one nucleotide away. This chain uses TRBV20-1 with TRBJ2-7; 7 bases align to TRBD1. Germline V gene data show CDR1 as DFQATT and CDR2 as SNEGSKA (reference sequence). The CDR3 is made up of 14 amino acids. J lost 0 bases, V lost 7 bases, and 9 bases had no gene match. The CDR3 DNA is TGCAGTGTTGTTAAGACAGGGCGCTCCTACGAGCAGTACTTC. This codes for CSVVKTGRSYEQYF.

V is TRBV4-2 and J is TRBJ2-3, with D tentatively TRBD1 or TRBD2 (5 bases each). This CDR3 spans 11 amino acids. Trimming took off 4 bases at V and 8 bases at J, with 7 bases between the two ends. Germline assignment: CDR1 LGHNA and CDR2 YNFKEQ. The CDR3 DNA reads TGTGCCAGCAGCCGGGGGTCTACGCAGTATTTT. As protein: CASSRGSTQYF.

The chain has TRBV4-2 and TRBJ2-7, with 7 positions matching TRBD2. The V gene's germline CDR1 is LGHNA and CDR2 YNFKEQ. V gave up 4 bases and J gave up 0 bases; unmatched junction bases: 9. The CDR3 has 16 residues. The CDR3 spells CASSRERTSDSYEQYF. CDR3 DNA: TGTGCCAGCAGCCGAGAAAGAACTAGCGACTCCTACGAGCAGTACTTC.